This TCR beta chain was sequenced during a study of T cell responses to AZD1222 COVID-19 vaccine. Study context: Analyses pooled second doses at about 4 or about 12 weeks. Study-wide results and caveats: Researchers took repertoire samples only after the peak T cell response had come.

As regards this clone: Its antigen is unidentified.

V lost 8 bases and J 1 base, leaving 12 bases between the germline ends. The CDR3 sequence is 13 residues long. Germline V gives CDR1 MNHEY, CDR2 SVGAGI. Using immunoSEQ multiplex PCR, the repertoire was profiled, and TCRdb retains in-frame clones only, with some absent. Here the sample spans about 88,000 clones, about 89% being singletons. The sequence came from an adult in good health. J is TRBJ2-7 and V is TRBV6-5, with D possibly being TRBD2 (5 bases). Material: peripheral blood, obtained on day 0 of AZD1222 vaccination. CDR3 sequence: CASANGISYEQYF. In DNA form, the CDR3 reads TGTGCCAGCGCTAACGGGATTTCCTACGAGCAGTACTTC.